The 5 T cell receptor beta chains below all came from one sample that was sequenced in a study of cytomegalovirus exposure and HLA in healthy donors. The primer mix had 60 Vbeta and 13 Jbeta primers. The protocol was immunoSEQ multiplex PCR, while the TCRdb copy is restricted to in-frame clones and leaves out a portion. Of fewer than 150,000 clones listed, roughly 80% were seen once; the top ten hold approximately 28%. Source material: PBMCs. The receptor set was obtained from a man in his fifties or sixties in good health and CMV-seropositive.

The chain combines TRBV19 with TRBJ1-5; 10 nucleotides align to TRBD1. From germline, CDR1 is LNHDA and CDR2 SQIVND (reference sequence). CDR3 size: 16 residues. V lost 7 bases and J lost 6; bases outside the gene matches: 12. CDR3 region: CASTRQGAHAGQPQHF. The CDR3 coding sequence is TGTGCCAGTACCAGACAGGGGGCGCATGCAGGTCAGCCCCAGCATTTT.

The V call is TRBV5-1, the J call TRBJ1-4; perhaps TRBD1 as D (6 bases). This CDR3 is 12 amino acids long. Germline CDR1 SGHRS, CDR2 YFSETQ. The ends were cut back, 3 bases at V and 7 bases at J, with 7 bases in the middle. The CDR3 protein is CASSSQGEKLFF. The CDR3 DNA reads as TGCGCCAGCAGCTCACAGGGTGAAAAACTGTTTTTT.

The genes are TRBV7-2 and TRBJ2-1, with a tentative D call TRBD1 (5 bases). CDR1 is SGHTA, CDR2 FQGNSA, per germline. V was clipped by 5 bases and J by 10 bases, with 12 bases between them. The CDR3 covers 12 residues. The CDR3 is CASSQRGFEQFF. For the CDR3, the DNA is TGTGCCAGCAGCCAAAGGGGATTCGAGCAGTTCTTC.

The CDR3 nucleotides read TGTGCCAGCAGCGCGGAGTCCTCTATTAATCAGCCCCAGCATTTT. Protein product: CASSAESSINQPQHF. The chain combines TRBV6-1 with TRBJ1-5; D is uncertain. The ends were cut back, 6 bases at V and 4 bases at J, with 16 bases in the middle. The CDR3 spans 15 residues. Germline assignment: CDR1 MNHNS and CDR2 SASEGT.

The chain recombines TRBV9 with TRBJ2-2, with 7 positions matching TRBD1. Germline CDR1 and CDR2: SGDLS and YYNGEE. V lost 3 bases to trimming and J lost 1 base; unmatched junction nucleotides: 6. The CDR3 is 16 amino acids. CDR3 nucleotides: TGTGCCAGCAGCGCCCCAGGGGGTGGGAACACCGGGGAGCTGTTTTTT. Its protein is CASSAPGGGNTGELFF.